These 16 T cell receptor beta chains were sequenced from one sample in a study of T cell responses to AZD1222 COVID-19 vaccine. The repertoire was sequenced with immunoSEQ multiplex PCR; TCRdb's copy has only in-frame clones and lacks some. Of roughly 85,000 clones in the sample, roughly 90% are singletons; the top ten hold approximately 5.4%. The sequenced sample was peripheral blood, obtained on day 0 of MenACWY control vaccination. The receptors shown here come from an adult in good health.

The chain employs TRBV5-5 and TRBJ1-1; D is unclear. Germline V gene sequence: CDR1 SGHKS, CDR2 YYEKEE (reference sequence). The CDR3 covers 16 residues. V shed 0 bases and J shed 6 bases, with 18 bases lying between them. The CDR3 bases are TGTGCCAGCAGCTTGGCCCCCCCACCGGGGAGATCTGAAGCTTTCTTT. Amino acids: CASSLAPPPGRSEAFF.

The chain employs TRBV7-3 and TRBJ2-1; 10 positions match TRBD2. The CDR3 sequence is 15 residues long. After removal of 5 bases from V and 10 bases from J, the junction contained 11 bases not matched to a gene. Germline V gives CDR1 SGHTA, CDR2 FQGTGA. The CDR3 loop reads CASSPTERGGREQFF. The CDR3 nucleotides are TGTGCCAGCAGCCCTACGGAGCGGGGGGGCCGGGAGCAGTTCTTC.

The rearrangement joins TRBV6-5 to TRBJ1-6; D gene uncertain. The CDR3 is 13 amino acids. Germline values: CDR1 MNHEY, CDR2 SVGAGI. V lost 4 bases, J lost 7 bases, and 8 bases lay in between. The CDR3 nucleotides read TGTGCCAGCAGTTGGGTGAAAAATTCACCCCTCCACTTT. Its translation is CASSWVKNSPLHF.

This clone was seen just once. This chain connects TRBV27 to TRBJ1-5; the D is unclear. This CDR3 contains 14 residues. The germline V and J ends were trimmed by 3 bases and 0 bases, with 6 bases remaining between them. Germline loops: CDR1 MNHEY, CDR2 SMNVEV (reference sequence). The CDR3 reads CASSFLGSNQPQHF. DNA for the CDR3: TGTGCCAGCAGTTTCTTGGGTAGCAATCAGCCCCAGCATTTT.

The genes are TRBV14 and TRBJ2-2, with D possibly being TRBD2 (7 bases). The CDR3 sequence is 15 residues long. Deletions cut 6 bases from V and 5 bases from J, with 16 bases between. Germline values: CDR1 SGHDN, CDR2 FVKESK. The CDR3 nucleotides read TGTGCCAGCAGTAACCTACAGGGAGGGACCGGGGAGCTGTTTTTT. Its translation: CASSNLQGGTGELFF.

This chain joins TRBV5-1 and TRBJ2-2, with 7 bases matching TRBD1. The CDR3 length is 11 residues. Trimming at V came to 7 bases and at J to 10 bases, leaving 4 bases not matched to a gene. The germline gives CDR1 SGHRS, CDR2 YFSETQ. CDR3: CASGQGVELFF. The CDR3 DNA follows: TGCGCCAGCGGGCAGGGGGTGGAGCTGTTTTTT.

This rearrangement joins TRBV5-4 to TRBJ2-4; 7 nucleotides match TRBD1. From germline, CDR1 is SGHNT and CDR2 YYREEE (reference sequence). This CDR3 region has 15 residues. Unmatched junction bases numbered 5, after V lost 4 bases and J lost 1 base. DNA of the CDR3: TGTGCCAGCAGCCAGACACAGGGGGCCAAAAACATTCAGTACTTC. Its protein product is CASSQTQGAKNIQYF.

The chain uses TRBV3-1 (or the pseudogene TRBV3-2) and TRBJ1-5; 9 bases agree with TRBD1. Trimming at V came to 0 bases and at J to 6 bases, leaving 9 bases not matched to a gene. Germline V gene data show CDR1 as LGHDT and CDR2 as YNNKEL (reference sequence). The length of the CDR3 is 17 residues. This chain's CDR3 is CASSQEGGTGSGQPQHF. CDR3 coding DNA: TGTGCCAGCAGCCAAGAAGGCGGGACAGGGTCGGGTCAGCCCCAGCATTTT.

This chain connects TRBV21-1 to TRBJ1-5. TRBV21-1 is reported as a pseudogene. The CDR3 contains 21 residues. The CDR3 loop reads CASSKDPAGVTGLWSNQPQHF. The CDR3 region has the DNA TGTGCCAGCAGCAAAGATCCGGCTGGGGTGACGGGTCTTTGGAGCAATCAGCCCCAGCATTTT.

In this sample, this clone turned up once. The chain is built from TRBV14 and TRBJ2-7; D ambiguous. The CDR3 spans 14 residues. Germline V CDR1 and CDR2: SGHDN, FVKESK. V lost 2 bases to trimming and J lost 2 bases, with 10 bases between them. CDR3 sequence reads: CASSQNMGPYEQYF. The CDR3, as DNA: TGTGCCAGCAGCCAAAACATGGGTCCCTACGAGCAGTACTTC.

The chain carries TRBV7-8 and TRBJ1-2; D gene unclear. The CDR3 spans 14 residues. The germline V gene has CDR1 SGHVS and CDR2 FQNEAQ. V was pared by 5 bases and J by 4 bases, with 14 bases between. CDR3 sequence (DNA): TGTGCCAGCAGCAATGCCAGGACCAGCTATGGCTACACCTTC. Residues: CASSNARTSYGYTF.

This chain joins TRBV24-1 and TRBJ1-2, with a tentative D call TRBD1 (5 bases). V lost 9 bases and J lost 4, with 20 bases in between. Germline CDR1 KGHDR, CDR2 SFDVKD. The CDR3 loop spans 15 amino acids. The CDR3 is CATRSLGAPGYGYTF. CDR3 DNA sequence: TGTGCCACCCGGAGCCTTGGGGCTCCCGGCTATGGCTACACCTTC.

Regarding this clone: This sample includes further DNA sequences coding for the same CDR3. The rearrangement links TRBV27 to TRBJ2-6, with D uncertain. Per the germline V gene, CDR1 is MNHEY and CDR2 is SMNVEV (reference sequence). The V end lost 3 bases, the J end lost 3 bases, and 3 bases lay between the germline ends. This CDR3 has 13 residues. The CDR3 reads CASSLGGANVLTF. CDR3 DNA: TGTGCCAGCAGTTTGGGTGGGGCCAACGTCCTGACTTTC.

This chain joins TRBV7-2 and TRBJ2-1; the match to TRBD2 covers 9 bases. There are 15 residues in the CDR3. J lost 9 bases, V lost 6 bases, and 12 bases had no gene match. Germline CDR1 and CDR2: SGHTA and FQGNSA. Here the CDR3 DNA reads TGTGCCAGCAGATCAGCGGGGGGTCTTCACGTTGAGCAGTTCTTC. Translated, it gives CASRSAGGLHVEQFF.

In its sample, this clone was seen once. This chain joins TRBV15 and TRBJ1-4; 9 bases are a match to TRBD1. CDR3 length: 15 residues. Trimming took 3 bases from V and 8 from J; bases not matched to a gene: 7. Germline lookup yields CDR1 LNHNV and CDR2 YYDKDF (reference sequence). CDR3 nucleotide sequence: TGTGCCACCAGCAGGCTGACAGGGGGGTACGAAAAACTGTTTTTT. It yields the protein CATSRLTGGYEKLFF.

The CDR3 DNA is TGCGCCAGCAGCTTGGTCTCGGACAGGGCCCATGGCTACACCTTC. This codes for CASSLVSDRAHGYTF. The chain links TRBV5-1 to TRBJ1-2; 8 nucleotides agree with TRBD1. V trimming: 0 bases; J trimming: 6 bases; junction bases outside the gene matches: 7. The CDR3 loop spans 15 amino acids. Germline CDR1 reads SGHRS; CDR2 reads YFSETQ.